These 7 T cell receptor beta chains share one sample of origin, sequenced in a study of T cells in Graves' hyperthyroidism and ophthalmopathy. RNA transcripts yielded amplified TCR beta CDR3 regions. HTBI primers drove first-round RT-PCR of the TCR CDR3. Via MiXCR, TCRdb re-called the multiplex PCR reads, giving one row per CDR3 protein. The sample carries almost 250,000 distinct CDR3 sequences, roughly 22% recorded once. The specimen was blood. Receptors were obtained from a woman in her 40s with Graves' ophthalmopathy.

The genes are TRBV15 and TRBJ2-6; D gene uncertain. The CDR3 totals 17 residues. In germline, CDR1 is LNHNV, CDR2 YYDKDF (reference sequence). V lost 6 bases, J lost 0 bases, and 15 bases lay in between. The CDR3 sequence is CATRGSLFGSGANVLTF. CDR3 DNA: TGTGCCACCAGGGGTTCACTGTTCGGCTCTGGGGCCAACGTCCTGACTTTC. The entire variable domain, with the rest obtained from reference TRBV15 and TRBJ2-6, is as follows: DAMVIQNPRYQVTQFGKPVTLSCSQTLNHNVMYWYQQKSSQAPKLLFHYYDKDFNNEADTPDNFQSRRPNTSFCFLDIRSPGLGDTAMYLCATRGSLFGSGANVLTFGAGSRLTVL.

In this sample, this clonotype turned up many times. The chain joins TRBV19 to TRBJ2-3; 7 bases fit TRBD1. Germline-derived CDR1 and CDR2 are LNHDA and SQIVND (reference sequence). V shed 9 bases, J shed 4 bases, and the junction held 4 bases outside the gene matches. CDR3 length: 12 residues. CDR3 protein: CASDRAPDTQYF. The CDR3 nucleotides are TGTGCCAGCGACAGGGCCCCAGATACGCAGTATTTT.

This clonotype was seen ten or more times. The CDR3 does not close with the conserved phenylalanine or tryptophan, likely indicating a read error. The chain uses TRBV20-1 and TRBJ1-1; TRBD1 might be the D (6 bases). The V gene's germline CDR1 is DFQATT and CDR2 SNEGSKA (reference sequence). Trimming left V 0 bases short and J 0 bases short, with 23 bases between. The CDR3 runs to 19 residues. The CDR3 is CSARDYGRGGGGVNTEAFS. The DNA of the CDR3 is TGCAGTGCTAGAGATTACGGTCGGGGAGGGGGAGGAGTGAACACTGAAGCTTTCTCT.

The sample holds one count of this clonotype. The chain combines TRBV6-1 with TRBJ2-7; D may match TRBD1 or TRBD2 (5 bases each). With 4 bases removed from V and 11 bases from J, the gap between germline ends came to 12 bases. This CDR3 has 11 residues. The germline gives CDR1 MNHNS, CDR2 SASEGT. The CDR3 spells CASSGTQREYF. DNA of the CDR3: TGTGCCAGCAGTGGGACACAGAGGGAGTACTTC.

This clonotype was counted at least ten times. The chain uses TRBV28 and TRBJ1-5; 11 bases agree with TRBD1. The germline gives CDR1 MDHEN, CDR2 SYDVKM. CDR3 length: 16 amino acids. Trimming at V came to 4 bases and at J to 6 bases, leaving 8 bases not matched to a gene. CDR3 protein: CASSYRVGQGAQPQHF. The CDR3 coding sequence is TGTGCCAGCAGTTACAGAGTAGGACAGGGGGCTCAGCCCCAGCATTTT. Variable domain in full (rest from reference TRBV28 and TRBJ1-5): DVKVTQSSRYLVKRTGEKVFLECVQDMDHENMFWYRQDPGLGLRLIYFSYDVKMKEKGDIPEGYSVSREKKERFSLILESASTNQTSMYLCASSYRVGQGAQPQHFGDGTRLSIL.

This chain uses TRBV7-8 with TRBJ2-7; TRBD1 aligns across 7 bases. Germline V gives CDR1 SGHVS, CDR2 FQNEAQ. V lost 0 bases and J lost 3; bases outside the gene matches: 5. CDR3 size: 15 residues. The CDR3 reads CASSLAGTDGYEQYF. In DNA form, the CDR3 reads TGTGCCAGCAGCTTAGCGGGGACAGATGGCTACGAGCAGTACTTC.

This clonotype was recorded at least ten times. The chain uses TRBV27 and TRBJ2-5; TRBD2 matches 11 bases. CDR1 MNHEY and CDR2 SMNVEV come from the germline V gene (reference sequence). The CDR3 contains 17 residues. The V segment lost 3 bases and the J segment 1 base; nucleotides outside the gene matches: 7. CDR3 nucleotide sequence: TGTGCCAGCAGTTTTACTAGCGGGAGCTCACTCCAAGAGACCCAGTACTTC. Its protein is CASSFTSGSSLQETQYF.